This note documents a single T cell receptor beta chain sequence. This entry belongs to a study of blood T cell repertoires in COVID-19. Study at large: The origin of the acute and convalescent COVID-19 samples was the United States, Italy and Spain. PBMCs, B-cell-depleted T cells, or T cells provided the cDNA or gDNA that made up the material.

Original processing notes: Estimates of nucleated cell counts were drawn from the amplification of reference gene primers. Profiling relied on immunoSEQ multiplex PCR, and the TCRdb table lists in-frame clones only, not all of them. V and J calls and clone size are given by that table; D and trimming were obtained from the DNA. The sample holds some 66,000 clones; approximately 90% are singletons and the top ten take 6% to 9.5%. This TCR derives from a human donor in a cohort sampled during active COVID-19. The specimen sequenced was peripheral blood.

The CDR3, as DNA: TGTGCCAGCAGCCACAGGGGGCTTAGCGGGAGGGCCACGAATGAGCAGTTCTTC. Protein: CASSHRGLSGRATNEQFF. The chain employs TRBV7-8 and TRBJ2-1; 11 bases are shared with TRBD2. The CDR3 loop spans 18 amino acids. With 5 bases clipped from V and 7 bases from J, the junction kept 16 bases outside the gene matches. Looked up from germline, CDR1 is SGHVS and CDR2 is FQNEAQ.